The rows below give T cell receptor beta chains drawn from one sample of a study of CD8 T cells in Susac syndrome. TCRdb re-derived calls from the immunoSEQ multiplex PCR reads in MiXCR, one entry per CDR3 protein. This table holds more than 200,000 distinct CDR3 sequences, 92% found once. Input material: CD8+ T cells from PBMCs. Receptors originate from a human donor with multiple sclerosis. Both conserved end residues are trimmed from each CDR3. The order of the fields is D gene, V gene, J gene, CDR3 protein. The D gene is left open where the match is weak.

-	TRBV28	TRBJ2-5	ASSYQGIQETQY
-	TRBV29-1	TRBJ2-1	SVAGAGPYNEQF
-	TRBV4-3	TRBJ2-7	ASSQDINAYEQY
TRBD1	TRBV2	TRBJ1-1	ASCEYPGQENTEAF
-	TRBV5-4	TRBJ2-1	ASSLEVTGVSYNEQF
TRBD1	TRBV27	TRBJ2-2	ASSTLGTGGPGELF
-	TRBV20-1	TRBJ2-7	SARDEHPSD
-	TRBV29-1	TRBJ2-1	SVDSGPVLGYNEQF
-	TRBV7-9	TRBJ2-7	ASSHPPRRAAYEQY
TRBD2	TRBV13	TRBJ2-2	ASSGRTSGPTGELF
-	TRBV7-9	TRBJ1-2	ASSSSSRGADYGYT
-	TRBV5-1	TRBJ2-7	ASSLEVAGLGGDEQY
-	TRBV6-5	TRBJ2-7	ASRPYRGLDEQY
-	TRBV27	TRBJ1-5	ASSSFSNQPQH
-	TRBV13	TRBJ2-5	ASSVGLTETQY
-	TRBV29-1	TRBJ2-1	SVEGRERDNEQF
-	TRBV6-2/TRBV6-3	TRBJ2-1	ASTLRGPPFGNEQF
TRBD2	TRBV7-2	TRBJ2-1	ASSFRIAGGPVNEQF
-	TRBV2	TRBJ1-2	ASTATQGGNYGYT
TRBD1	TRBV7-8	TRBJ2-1	ASSLARPDRGFNEQF
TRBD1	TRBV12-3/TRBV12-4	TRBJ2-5	ASSFWDRAPQETQY
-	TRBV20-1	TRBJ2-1	SATSILAPGGQF
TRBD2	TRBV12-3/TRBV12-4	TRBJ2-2	ASSPPSSGRSLGELF
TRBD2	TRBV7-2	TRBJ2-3	ASSGEAGGIDTQY
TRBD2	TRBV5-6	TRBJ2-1	ASSYGLANNEQF
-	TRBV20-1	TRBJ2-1	SAAPAKYEQF
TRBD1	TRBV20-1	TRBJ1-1	SARFSGTGPDTEAF
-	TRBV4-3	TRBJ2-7	ASSPSLVGVGYEQY
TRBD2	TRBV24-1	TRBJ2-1	ATSEEGLAGNNEQF
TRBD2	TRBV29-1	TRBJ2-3	SVAPSGGIPVSTDTQY
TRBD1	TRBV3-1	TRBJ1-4	ASSQDPVSRTGSNEKLF
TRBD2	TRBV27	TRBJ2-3	ASTRGGVADTQY
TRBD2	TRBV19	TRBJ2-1	ASSIASGGLYNEQF
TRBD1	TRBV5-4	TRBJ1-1	ASSLTGAGSEAF
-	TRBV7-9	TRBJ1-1	ASSLASGPARDTEAF